Included here is one T cell receptor (beta chain) sequence, with context. Its antigen remains unidentified. Base-call qualities are not available, and no considerably larger clone is one nucleotide away. The data originate from a study of blood T cells in healthy people across ages (dated by TCRdb to the mid-2010s). For context, the study as a whole: In model experiments, template switching captured about one uniquely barcoded TCR beta cDNA molecule for every two T cells. The donors were divided into four age groups: young (average approximately 16 years), middle-aged (about 39), aged (roughly 60) and long-lived (around 80). Age-related changes in TCR beta repertoire diversity were measured in the study by deep sequencing normalized with unique cDNA molecular identifiers. The study analyzed two additional independent replicas of 1 million unique cDNA reads from the same blood draw for two donors, one aged 18 to 30 and one aged 80 or older. To avoid experimental bias, donors of different ages were randomly spread across the sequencing lanes. Points the paper makes about the study in general: Compared with the aged group, the long-lived group had more naive CD4+ T cells, fewer expanded clones and increased TCR diversity, a pattern suggesting age selection. Total diversity estimates from one million sequenced T cells were considered lower bounds and underestimates. Conclusive comparison of naive and antigen-experienced compartments was prevented by the profiling of bulk unsorted PBMCs. The percentage of naive T cells measured by flow cytometry correlated strongly with observed TCR beta diversity. The CMV infection status of donors was not known, potentially confounding age-related changes in expanded clonotypes. As age increased, observed TCR beta diversity per million T cells dropped in a roughly linear way, and a significant reduction was already evident by age about 40.

Relative to germline, V is 5 bases shorter and J is 5 bases shorter, with 13 bases between their ends. The CDR3 measures 13 amino acids from cysteine to phenylalanine. Only CDR3 DNA remains: 39 bases, in frame from the first base. The library was obtained by 5' RACE. For sequencing, an Illumina HiSeq 2500 was employed. The second PCR ran for about 6 to 11 cycles and used a J-beta primer mix along with a sample-barcoded 5' primer. A unique molecular identifier was introduced onto each TCR beta cDNA molecule by a template-switch 5' adaptor carrying 12 random nucleotides. Each sample yielded at least 2.5 million CDR3-containing paired-end reads. First-strand cDNA was synthesized from all RNA with the Mint cDNA synthesis kit, primed by a TRBC-specific oligonucleotide. After uracil-DNA glycosylase treatment, a first 18-cycle PCR used universal primers M1SS and BC2_uni_R on all cDNA. For the original study's pipeline: Each sample was normalized by randomly selecting 1 million high-quality reads, each carrying a distinct molecular identifier. Instead of being binned into consensus sequences, reads that shared molecular identifiers were thrown out. MiTCR, with a Q25 quality threshold and the strictest error-elimination algorithm, was used for CDR3 identification, clonotype clustering and error correction. A nonparametric unseen species model with Euler transformation was used to estimate a lower bound on total TCR beta diversity. TCRdb reworked the public reads: Q25 trimming with fastp, MiXCR clone assembly, productive beta chains retained. Every entry covers one CDR3 protein and lists the most common genes and DNA from its rows. The V and J calls, along with clone size, are taken from TCRdb and not from the paper's own processing. In all, the sample holds about 1.1 million distinct CDR3 sequences, and around two fifths of those were seen once. The ten largest clones add up to roughly 14% of the sample.

Donors were 30 to 45 systemically healthy Caucasian individuals from Russia aged roughly 6 to 100 years. Approximately 10 milliliters of peripheral blood were collected from each donor into EDTA-treated Vacutainer tubes. PBMCs were isolated by Ficoll-Paque density-gradient centrifugation, with at least 6 million obtained per sample. Total RNA, at least 5 micrograms per sample, was extracted from PBMCs with Trizol reagent. The percentages of naive CD45RAhigh/CD27high T cells were determined by flow cytometry on a PBMC aliquot from every donor. The sequence was collected from a man younger than 30 in good health. Sequencing input: blood. The receptor chain draws on TRBV12-3 or TRBV12-4 and TRBJ2-7; the D gene lacks a confident call. The sequenced DNA: TGTGCCAGCAGTCCCCCTCCTTATAACGAGCAGTACTTC. Its protein reads: CASSPPPYNEQYF.